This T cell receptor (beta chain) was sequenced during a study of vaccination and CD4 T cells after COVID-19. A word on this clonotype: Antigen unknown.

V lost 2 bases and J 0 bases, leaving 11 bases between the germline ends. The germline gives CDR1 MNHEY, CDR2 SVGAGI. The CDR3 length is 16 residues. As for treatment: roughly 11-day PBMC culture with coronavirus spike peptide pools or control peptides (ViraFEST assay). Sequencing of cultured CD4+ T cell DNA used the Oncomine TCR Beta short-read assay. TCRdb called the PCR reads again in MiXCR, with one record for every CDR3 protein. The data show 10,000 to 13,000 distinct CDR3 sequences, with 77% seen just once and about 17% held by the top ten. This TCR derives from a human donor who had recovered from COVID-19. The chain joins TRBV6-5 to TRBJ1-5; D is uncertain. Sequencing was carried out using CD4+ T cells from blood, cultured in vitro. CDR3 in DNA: TGTGCCAGCAGTTACAAATTCCCAGATAGCAATCAGCCCCAGCATTTT. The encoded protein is CASSYKFPDSNQPQHF.